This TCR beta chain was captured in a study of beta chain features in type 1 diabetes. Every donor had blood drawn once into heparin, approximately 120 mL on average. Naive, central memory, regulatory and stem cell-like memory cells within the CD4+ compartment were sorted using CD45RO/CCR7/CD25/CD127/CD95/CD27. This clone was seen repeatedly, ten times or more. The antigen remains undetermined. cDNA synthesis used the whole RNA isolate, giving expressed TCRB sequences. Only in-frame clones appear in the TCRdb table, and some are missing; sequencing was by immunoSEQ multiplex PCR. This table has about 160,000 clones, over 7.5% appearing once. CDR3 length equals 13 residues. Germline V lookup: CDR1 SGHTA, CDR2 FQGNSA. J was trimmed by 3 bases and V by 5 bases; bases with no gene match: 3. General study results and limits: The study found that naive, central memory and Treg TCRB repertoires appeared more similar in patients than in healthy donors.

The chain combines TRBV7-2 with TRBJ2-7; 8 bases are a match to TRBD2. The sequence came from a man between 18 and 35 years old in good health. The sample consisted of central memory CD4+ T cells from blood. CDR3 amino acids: CASSPAGGYEQYF. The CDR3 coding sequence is TGTGCCAGCAGCCCGGCGGGGGGCTACGAGCAGTACTTC.